This is a list of T cell receptor beta chains from one sample in a study of cytomegalovirus exposure and HLA in healthy donors. This table comes from immunoSEQ multiplex PCR, and its TCRdb copy is limited to in-frame clones, with some not included. Its listing shows roughly 36,000 clones. The sample was PBMCs. The receptors shown here come from a woman in her 30s in good health and CMV-seropositive. Each CDR3 is given with its conserved first and last residue. D genes are given only for firm matches.

D	V	J	CDR3	DNA
NA	TRBV7-2	TRBJ1-2	CASSPDGRGGYTF	TGTGCCAGCAGCCCAGACGGAAGGGGTGGCTACACCTTC
TRBD1	TRBV5-1	TRBJ2-7	CASSYRQGAFNEQYF	TGCGCCAGCAGCTACCGACAGGGGGCCTTCAACGAGCAGTACTTC
TRBD2	TRBV6-6	TRBJ2-5	CASSGLAGAQETQYF	TGTGCCAGCAGTGGACTAGCGGGGGCCCAAGAGACCCAGTACTTC
TRBD1	TRBV25-1	TRBJ2-2	CASSEGGQITGELFF	TGTGCCAGCAGTGAAGGGGGACAGATCACCGGGGAGCTGTTTTTT
NA	TRBV7-8	TRBJ1-3	CASRPTGVSGNTIYF	TGTGCCAGCAGACCCACAGGAGTCTCTGGAAACACCATATATTTT
NA	TRBV5-1	TRBJ1-1	CASNGDNTEAFF	TGCGCCAGCAACGGGGACAATACTGAAGCTTTCTTT
NA	TRBV6-5	TRBJ2-7	CASSSRRAYEQYF	TGTGCCAGCAGTTCTCGTAGAGCCTACGAGCAGTACTTC
NA	TRBV14	TRBJ1-2	CASSQTGYGYTF	TGTGCCAGCAGCCAAACAGGTTATGGCTACACCTTC
NA	TRBV15	TRBJ1-6	CATSPRLTGNGSPLHF	TGTGCCACCAGCCCTAGACTTACAGGGAATGGCTCACCCCTCCACTTT
NA	TRBV27	TRBJ2-2	CASSFKFRTVDTGELFF	TGTGCCAGCAGTTTTAAGTTTCGGACAGTGGACACCGGGGAGCTGTTTTTT
NA	TRBV2	TRBJ2-2	CASSQGRRDTGELFF	TGTGCCAGCAGCCAGGGGCGCCGGGACACCGGGGAGCTGTTTTTT
NA	TRBV4-2	TRBJ2-7	CASSPQDLMGGYYEQYF	TGTGCCAGCAGCCCACAAGATCTAATGGGGGGATACTACGAGCAGTACTTC
TRBD2	TRBV2	TRBJ2-1	CASGGMGLAAQFF	TGTGCCAGCGGGGGAATGGGACTAGCTGCCCAGTTCTTC
NA	TRBV6-1	TRBJ1-6	CASSEWAGPYNSPLHF	TGTGCCAGCAGTGAATGGGCAGGCCCGTATAATTCACCCCTCCACTTT
NA	TRBV7-9	TRBJ2-7	CASTPRQTYEQYF	TGTGCCAGCACCCCTCGACAGACCTACGAGCAGTACTTC
NA	TRBV28	TRBJ2-7	CASSFSAGAQNEQYF	TGTGCCAGCAGTTTTTCGGCGGGGGCACAAAACGAGCAGTACTTC
TRBD1	TRBV30	TRBJ1-6	CASPRDRADNFPNSPLHF	TGTGCCTCCCCCCGGGACAGGGCCGACAATTTTCCGAATTCACCCCTCCACTTT
NA	TRBV6-1	TRBJ2-6	CASSGLDRVSGANVLTF	TGTGCCAGCAGTGGACTTGACAGAGTTTCAGGGGCCAACGTCCTGACTTTC
TRBD1	TRBV18	TRBJ1-1	CASSPGQGAYTEAFF	TGTGCCAGCTCACCAGGACAGGGGGCTTACACTGAAGCTTTCTTT
NA	TRBV18	TRBJ2-2	CASSPSSTNTGELFF	TGTGCCAGCTCACCATCGAGTACGAACACCGGGGAGCTGTTTTTT
TRBD1	TRBV14	TRBJ1-5	CASSLGQGGQPQHF	TGTGCCAGCAGCCTCGGACAGGGGGGACAGCCCCAGCATTTT
TRBD2	TRBV19	TRBJ2-3	CASSILAASTDTQYF	TGTGCCAGTAGTATACTAGCGGCAAGCACAGATACGCAGTATTTT
NA	TRBV4-1	TRBJ1-2	CASSPPGDYGYTF	TGCGCCAGCAGCCCTCCGGGGGACTATGGCTACACCTTC
TRBD1	TRBV30	TRBJ1-5	CAWSLGQGFHQPQHF	TGTGCCTGGAGTCTGGGACAGGGTTTCCATCAGCCCCAGCATTTT
NA	TRBV25-1	TRBJ1-2	CASRQGNYGYTF	TGTGCCAGCAGACAGGGCAACTATGGCTACACCTTC
TRBD2	TRBV5-4	TRBJ2-5	CASSLAIRRLAGGQETQYF	TGTGCCAGCAGCTTGGCCATAAGGCGACTAGCGGGGGGCCAAGAGACCCAGTACTTC
TRBD1	TRBV6-6	TRBJ1-1	CASSQTGGGRKTEAFF	TGTGCCAGCAGCCAGACAGGGGGCGGTAGGAAAACTGAAGCTTTCTTT
TRBD1	TRBV6-6	TRBJ1-5	CASRPYRGDQPQHF	TGTGCCAGCAGGCCTTACAGGGGGGATCAGCCCCAGCATTTT
TRBD1	TRBV5-4	TRBJ2-7	CASSPGQSSYEQYF	TGTGCCAGCAGCCCGGGACAGAGCTCCTACGAGCAGTACTTC
TRBD1	TRBV5-4	TRBJ1-5	CASSLDRADQPQHF	TGTGCCAGCAGCCTTGACAGGGCGGATCAGCCCCAGCATTTT
NA	TRBV2	TRBJ2-1	CASSAGYNEQFF	TGTGCCAGCAGTGCAGGATACAATGAGCAGTTCTTC
NA	TRBV11-3	TRBJ2-7	CASSRDRDDYEQYF	TGTGCCAGCAGCCGTGACAGAGATGACTACGAGCAGTACTTC